The subject of this entry is one TCR beta chain. Antigen: not known. This CDR3 has 14 residues. Germline loops: CDR1 SGDLS, CDR2 YYNGEE. V was pared by 2 bases and J by 2 bases, with 10 bases between. The template for TCR beta VDJ and CDR3 sequence profiling was genomic DNA. MiXCR, run by TCRdb on the reads, gives a single entry per CDR3 protein. The sample carries 150,000 to 200,000 distinct CDR3 sequences, around 48% recorded once. Whoever was chosen for sequencing had shown CD8+CD57+ cell expansion by flow cytometry. Each patient had severe acquired aplastic anemia. Patients were untreated when blood was sampled. The sample comes from a study of CD8+CD57+ T cells in acquired aplastic anemia. The study, taken as a whole, reports: Between patients and controls, around 27 CD8+ CDR3 sequences were found in common. For CD8+ Simpson's diversity, patients and controls showed no significant difference.

Sequences were obtained from sorted CD4+, CD8+, or CD8+CD57+ T cells (not recorded which) from PBMCs. The clonotype comes from a human donor with aplastic anemia. V usage is TRBV9 and J usage is TRBJ1-2; D is unclear. As DNA, the CDR3 is TGTGCCAGCAGCGTTCAGGATGACAACTATGGCTACACCTTC. Encoded protein: CASSVQDDNYGYTF. The full variable domain, its missing parts supplied by reference TRBV9 and TRBJ1-2, is DSGVTQTPKHLITATGQRVTLRCSPRSGDLSVYWYQQSLDQGLQFLIQYYNGEERAKGNILERFSAQQFPDLHSELNLSSLELGDSALYFCASSVQDDNYGYTFGSGTRLTVV.